These T cell receptor beta chains were read from a single sample in a study of blood T cell repertoires in COVID-19. The assay was immunoSEQ multiplex PCR, and TCRdb's table has in-frame clones only and misses some. The sample has around 160,000 clones, roughly 86% seen once. The sample taken for sequencing was peripheral blood. The receptor set was obtained from a human donor in a cohort sampled during active COVID-19. The conserved cysteine and the conserved F or W are not part of the CDR3 here. D genes are given only for firm matches.

TRBJ2-7 | TRBD2 | TRBV4-1 | ASSLGLSLSSYEQY
TRBJ1-3 | TRBD1 | TRBV14 | ASSPGQGRRHTIY
TRBJ1-6 | NA | TRBV27 | ASSDSGLRSSYNSPLH
TRBJ2-6 | TRBD1 | TRBV18 | ASSWVRGLEGSGANVLT
TRBJ1-2 | TRBD1 | TRBV19 | ASSIYRTGGGYGYT
TRBJ1-1 | TRBD1 | TRBV29-1 | SVEYSQGATEAF
TRBJ2-6 | NA | TRBV5-1 | ASSLVLSGANVLT
TRBJ1-4 | NA | TRBV6-2/TRBV6-3 | ASSYSADTRLF
TRBJ1-5 | TRBD1 | TRBV28 | ASRPGQANQPQH
TRBJ1-2 | TRBD1 | TRBV29-1 | SVGRTGENYGYT
TRBJ1-4 | TRBD1 | TRBV3-1/TRBV3-2 | ASSQDQGAGEKLF
TRBJ1-2 | TRBD1 | TRBV3-1/TRBV3-2 | ASSQVGQVIYGYT
TRBJ1-4 | TRBD1 | TRBV4-3 | ASSPGTGGRKLF
TRBJ2-6 | TRBD1 | TRBV30 | AWKKGARSGANVLT